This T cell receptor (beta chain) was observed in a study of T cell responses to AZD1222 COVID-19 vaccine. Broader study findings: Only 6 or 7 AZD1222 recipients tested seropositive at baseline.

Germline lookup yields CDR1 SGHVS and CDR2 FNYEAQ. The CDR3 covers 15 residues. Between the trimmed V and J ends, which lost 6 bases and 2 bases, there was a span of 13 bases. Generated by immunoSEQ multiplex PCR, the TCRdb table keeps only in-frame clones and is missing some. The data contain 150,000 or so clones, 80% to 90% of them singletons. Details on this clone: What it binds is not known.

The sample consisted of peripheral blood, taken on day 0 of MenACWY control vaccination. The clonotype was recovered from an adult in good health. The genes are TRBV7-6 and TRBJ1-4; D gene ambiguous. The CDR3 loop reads CASSRNSRTNEKLFF. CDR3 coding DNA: TGTGCCAGCAGTCGAAACAGTCGCACTAATGAAAAACTGTTTTTT.